The clone carrying this TCR beta chain occurred a few times. This sample was taken from a study of human T cells and chemical hapten exposure. Time point in this sample: patch test 3, about 24 weeks after DPC sensitization. The sample's treatment: therapeutic diphenylcyclopropenone sensitization with weekly scalp DPC. A single record per CDR3 protein comes from TCRdb applying MiXCR to the RACE reads. The sample includes 70,000 to 90,000 distinct CDR3 sequences, roughly a tenth of them seen just once. CDR1 is SGHRS, CDR2 YFSETQ, per germline. The CDR3 sequence is 14 residues long. The V and J ends lost 0 bases and 3 bases respectively, with 8 bases between them.

The source was whole blood, collected in connection with sensitization to the hapten diphenylcyclopropenone (DPC). This TCR came from a woman aged 50 to 60 with alopecia areata. Some clones in this sample may be carry-over from other donors' samples. The V call is TRBV5-1, the J call TRBJ2-3; D ambiguous. Here the CDR3 DNA reads TGCGCCAGCAGCTTGGTTGCGCAGACAGATACGCAGTATTTT. It codes for CASSLVAQTDTQYF.